These T cell receptor beta chains were read from a single sample in a study of identical twins. TCRdb called the 5' RACE reads again in MiXCR, with one record for every CDR3 protein. Here the sample spans more than 400,000 distinct CDR3 sequences, roughly 15% being singletons. This same sample was also part of a study on yellow fever vaccine responses in identical twins.

Sequencing was carried out using CD4+ T cells sorted from blood. The receptors derive from a woman aged 18-30 years in good health. Both conserved end residues are part of each CDR3. Only some rows state a clone size, as once, few, many or a class for expanded clones.

>few|TRBV18|TRBJ2-3
CASSPILAGDTDTQYF
>.|TRBV6-5|TRBJ2-1
CASSYGQGFGEQFF
>many|TRBV5-1|TRBJ2-1
CASSPGLAGGNYNEQFF
>.|TRBV3-1|TRBJ2-7
CASSFTGFEQYF
>few|TRBV7-8|TRBJ1-1
CASSLVRVRTEAFF
>few|TRBV27|TRBJ2-1
CASRNRPTGENEQFF
>many|TRBV12-3/TRBV12-4|TRBJ1-1
CASSPRVTEAFF
>few|TRBV7-2|TRBJ1-6
CASSSRLGTVIRSPLHF
>.|TRBV20-1|TRBJ2-3
CSAIGLAGAPGNTQYF
>many|TRBV2|TRBJ2-7
CASSPTYEQYF
>.|TRBV2|TRBJ1-6
CASSPDRDNSPLHF
>few|TRBV6-1|TRBJ2-7
CASSLSGMHSYEQYF
>.|TRBV3-1|TRBJ2-2
CASSQDSGSYTGELFF
>few|TRBV7-2|TRBJ2-5
CASSLAYPTWTQYF
>.|TRBV18|TRBJ1-2
CASSRGNAANYGYTF
>.|TRBV5-1|TRBJ2-7
CASSVIGTGLLEQYF
>few|TRBV20-1|TRBJ2-3
CSARDRLAGRGGQYF
>.|TRBV3-1|TRBJ2-5
CASGGWGETQYF
>few|TRBV19|TRBJ1-5
CASYGDSQPQHF
>few|TRBV20-1|TRBJ1-4
CSASGGNEKLFF
>.|TRBV29-1|TRBJ2-5
CSVASGSSRQETQYF
>.|TRBV10-1|TRBJ2-4
CASSEAPGGIQYF
>.|TRBV12-3/TRBV12-4|TRBJ2-7
CASSELAGRYEQYF
>few|TRBV11-2|TRBJ2-3
CASSLGLIQASRGTDTQYF
>.|TRBV14|TRBJ1-4
CASSHRDRNMYTNEKLFF
>.|TRBV3-1|TRBJ1-1
CASSPSRDRVFWSFF
>.|TRBV27|TRBJ1-6
CASSTQGAAGALHF
>.|TRBV6-1|TRBJ2-3
CASRVRGLGTTDTQYF
>.|TRBV10-3|TRBJ2-7
CAISEPGRGQTHEQYF
>.|TRBV12-3/TRBV12-4|TRBJ2-7
CASSSGGGPYEQYF
>few|TRBV6-1|TRBJ1-6
CASRPYGGSPLHF
>.|TRBV29-1|TRBJ1-5
CSVAAGTADQPQHF
>.|TRBV20-1|TRBJ2-1
CSAWGETYNEQFF
>few|TRBV7-9|TRBJ1-1
CASSSSGTGSAFF
>.|TRBV10-3|TRBJ1-2
CAISNTQGADGYTF
>few|TRBV10-3|TRBJ1-1
CAIRRTLDRADTEAFF
>.|TRBV28|TRBJ2-1
CASSATGGAYNEQFF
>.|TRBV5-1|TRBJ2-1
CASSLAQGTGEQFF
>.|TRBV12-3/TRBV12-4|TRBJ1-3
CAIGSTLSSGNTIYF
>few|TRBV5-1|TRBJ1-2
CASSYNRDVSLIYGYTF
>once|TRBV7-2|TRBJ2-5
CASSVSGRNQETQYF
>.|TRBV12-3/TRBV12-4|TRBJ2-5
CASSLGQPYQETQYF
>.|TRBV7-2|TRBJ2-1
CASSPRFSSGGVDEQFF
>.|TRBV12-3/TRBV12-4|TRBJ1-1
CASSLGQYAEAFF
>few|TRBV7-6|TRBJ2-1
CASSAGTSAYNEQFF
>few|TRBV20-1|TRBJ2-3
CSARYRGQKPTDTQYF
>few|TRBV24-1|TRBJ2-1
CATRGTEWGNEQFF
>few|TRBV20-1|TRBJ1-2
CSASPRSIYGYTF
>few|TRBV11-2|TRBJ2-3
CASSHTASGGTDTQYF
>.|TRBV24-1|TRBJ1-1
CATSSAGTGGTEAFF
>few|TRBV20-1|TRBJ2-5
CSARRTGRTARETQYF
>many|TRBV12-3/TRBV12-4|TRBJ2-7
CASRTGNEQYF
>.|TRBV19|TRBJ2-3
CASSILAGGPDTQYF